This T cell receptor (beta chain) was obtained from a study of blood T cell repertoires in COVID-19. Turning to the study itself: T cells, B-cell-depleted T cells, or PBMCs provided the cDNA or gDNA that served as material.

The CDR3 contains 13 residues. Germline-derived CDR1 and CDR2 are MDHEN and SYDVKM. J lost 9 bases, V lost 10 bases, and 9 bases had no gene match. Method: immunoSEQ multiplex PCR; TCRdb's copy keeps in-frame clones and lacks some. The sample yields about 64,000 clones, 80% to 95% seen once. The chain recombines TRBV28 with TRBJ1-6, with TRBD1 matching 7 bases. The sequencing input was peripheral blood. The receptor was isolated from a woman older than 75 with active COVID-19. The DNA of the CDR3 is TGTGCCACCGGTGGCGACAGGGTTTCACCCCTCCACTTT. Translation: CATGGDRVSPLHF.